This section outlines one TCR beta chain sequence together with its context. The data stem from a study of blood T cell repertoires in COVID-19. Study details: The United States, Italy and Spain provided the acute and convalescent COVID-19 samples. T cells, B-cell-depleted T cells, or PBMCs provided the cDNA or gDNA that served as material.

Per the germline V gene, CDR1 is KGHSH and CDR2 is LQKENI. The V end lost 3 bases, the J end lost 6 bases, and 11 bases lay between the germline ends. CDR3 size: 14 residues. Per the study methods: Quantification of nucleated cells was approximated via reference gene primer amplification. Only in-frame clones appear in the TCRdb table, and some are missing; sequencing was by immunoSEQ multiplex PCR. V, J and clone size derive from that table, while D and trimming were established from the DNA sequence. Among some 200,000 clones listed, approximately 90% were seen once. This TCR came from an elderly man with acute or convalescent COVID-19. The material sequenced was peripheral blood. This chain uses TRBV18 with TRBJ1-4; D is possibly TRBD1 (5 bases). The CDR3 loop is CASSPDSNDEKLFF. CDR3 nucleotides: TGTGCCAGCTCACCTGACAGTAACGATGAAAAACTGTTTTTT.